This note documents a single TCR beta chain sequence. Unstimulated Tregs (CD4+CD25+CD127-) and CD4+CD25- non-Tregs were sorted from PBMCs. The sample is drawn from a study of Tregs in tolerant kidney transplant recipients. Clones were sequenced by immunoSEQ multiplex PCR, and TCRdb holds only the in-frame ones, with some missing. The repertoire consists of some 250,000 clones, with approximately 83% occurring once and the leading ten covering around 0.6%. The V gene lost 4 bases and the J gene lost 8 bases, with 19 bases spanning the gap. The V gene's germline CDR1 is SGHDT and CDR2 YYEEEE. The CDR3 covers 14 residues.

Sequenced input: CD4+ T cells from blood. This clonotype was obtained from a human donor in good health. The chain carries TRBV5-6 and TRBJ2-7; D is undetermined. Here the CDR3 reads CASSQPSGLPQQYF. The CDR3 DNA follows: TGTGCCAGCAGCCAACCATCTGGCCTCCCCCAGCAGTACTTC.